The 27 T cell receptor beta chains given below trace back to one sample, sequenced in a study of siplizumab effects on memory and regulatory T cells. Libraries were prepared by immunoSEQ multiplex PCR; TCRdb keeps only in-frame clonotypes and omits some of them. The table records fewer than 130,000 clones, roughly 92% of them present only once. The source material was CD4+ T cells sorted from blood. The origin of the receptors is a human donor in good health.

Written as DNA, the CDR3 is TGTGCCAGTTCGACATATGGGTCTGGGGCCAACGTCCTGACTTTC. The encoded protein is CASSTYGSGANVLTF. The genes are TRBV2 and TRBJ2-6, with no clear D. From germline, CDR1 is SNHLY and CDR2 FYNNEI. This CDR3 contains 15 residues. The germline V and J ends were trimmed by 9 bases and 1 base, with 13 bases remaining between them.

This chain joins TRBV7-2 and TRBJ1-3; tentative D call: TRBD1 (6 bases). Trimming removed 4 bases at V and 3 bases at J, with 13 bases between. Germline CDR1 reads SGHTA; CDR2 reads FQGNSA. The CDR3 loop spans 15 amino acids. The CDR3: CASSSWTAIGNTIYF. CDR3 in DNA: TGTGCCAGCAGCTCGTGGACAGCCATTGGAAACACCATATATTTT.

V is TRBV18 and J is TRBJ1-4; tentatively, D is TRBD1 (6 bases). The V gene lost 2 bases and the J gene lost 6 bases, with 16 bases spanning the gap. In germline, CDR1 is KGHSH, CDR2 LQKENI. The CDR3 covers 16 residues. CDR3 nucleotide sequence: TGTGCCAGCTCACCAGTTTTCCCAGGGGTGGATGAAAAACTGTTTTTT. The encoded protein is CASSPVFPGVDEKLFF.

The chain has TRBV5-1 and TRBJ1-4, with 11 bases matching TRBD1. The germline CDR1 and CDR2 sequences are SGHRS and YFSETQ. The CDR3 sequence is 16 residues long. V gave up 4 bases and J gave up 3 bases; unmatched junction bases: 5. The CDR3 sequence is CASSIGQGAANEKLFF. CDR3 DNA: TGCGCCAGCAGCATAGGACAGGGGGCTGCTAATGAAAAACTGTTTTTT.

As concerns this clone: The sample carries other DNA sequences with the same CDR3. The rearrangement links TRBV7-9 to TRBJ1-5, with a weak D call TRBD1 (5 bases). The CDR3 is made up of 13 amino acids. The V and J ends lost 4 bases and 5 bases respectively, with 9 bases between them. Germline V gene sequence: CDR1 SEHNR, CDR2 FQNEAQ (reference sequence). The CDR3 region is CASSSQGDQPQHF. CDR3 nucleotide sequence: TGTGCCAGCAGCTCGCAGGGAGATCAGCCCCAGCATTTT.

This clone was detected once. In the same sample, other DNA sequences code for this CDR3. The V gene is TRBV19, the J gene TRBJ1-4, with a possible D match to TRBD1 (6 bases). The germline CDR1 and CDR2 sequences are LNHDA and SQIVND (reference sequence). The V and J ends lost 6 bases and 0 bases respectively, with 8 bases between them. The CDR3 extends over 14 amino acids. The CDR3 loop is CASRDRATNEKLFF. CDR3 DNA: TGTGCCAGTAGGGACAGAGCAACTAATGAAAAACTGTTTTTT.

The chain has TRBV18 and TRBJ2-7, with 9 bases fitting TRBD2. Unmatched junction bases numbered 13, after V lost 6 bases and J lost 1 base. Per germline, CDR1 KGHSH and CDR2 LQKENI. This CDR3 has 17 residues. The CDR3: CASSPGLAGSSSYEQYF. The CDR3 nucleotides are TGTGCCAGCTCCCCGGGGCTAGCGGGATCAAGTTCCTACGAGCAGTACTTC. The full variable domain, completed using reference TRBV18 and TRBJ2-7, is NAGVMQNPRHLVRRRGQEARLRCSPMKGHSHVYWYRQLPEEGLKFMVYLQKENIIDESGMPKERFSAEFPKEGPSILRIQQVVRGDSAAYFCASSPGLAGSSSYEQYFGPGTRLTVT.

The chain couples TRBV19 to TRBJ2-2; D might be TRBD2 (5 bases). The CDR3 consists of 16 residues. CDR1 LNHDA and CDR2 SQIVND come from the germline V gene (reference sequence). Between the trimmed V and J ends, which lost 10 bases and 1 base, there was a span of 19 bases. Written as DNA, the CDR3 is TGTGCCACTCCCTCGCCGGGGTGGAAGAACACCGGGGAGCTGTTTTTT. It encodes CATPSPGWKNTGELFF.

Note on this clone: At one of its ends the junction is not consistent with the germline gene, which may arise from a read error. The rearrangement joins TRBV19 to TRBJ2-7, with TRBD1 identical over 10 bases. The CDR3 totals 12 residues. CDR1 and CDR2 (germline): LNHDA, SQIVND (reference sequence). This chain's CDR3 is CASSADRGTPSF. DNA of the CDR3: TGTGCCAGTAGTGCGGACAGGGGGACCCCAAGCTTC.

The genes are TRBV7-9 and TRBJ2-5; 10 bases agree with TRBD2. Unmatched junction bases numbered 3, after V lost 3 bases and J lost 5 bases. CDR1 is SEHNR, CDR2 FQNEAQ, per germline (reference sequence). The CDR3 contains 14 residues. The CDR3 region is CASSLGLAYETQYF. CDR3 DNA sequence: TGTGCCAGCAGCTTGGGACTAGCGTACGAGACCCAGTACTTC.

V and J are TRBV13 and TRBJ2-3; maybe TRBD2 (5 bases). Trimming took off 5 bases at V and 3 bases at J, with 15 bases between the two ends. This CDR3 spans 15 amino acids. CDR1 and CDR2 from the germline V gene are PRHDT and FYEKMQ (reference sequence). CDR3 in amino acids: CASSQGGRFTDTQYF. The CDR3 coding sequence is TGTGCCAGCAGCCAAGGAGGCCGATTTACAGATACGCAGTATTTT.

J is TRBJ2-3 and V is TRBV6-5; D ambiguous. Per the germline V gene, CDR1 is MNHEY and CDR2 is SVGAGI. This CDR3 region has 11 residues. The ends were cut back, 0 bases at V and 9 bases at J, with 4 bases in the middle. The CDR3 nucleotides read TGTGCCAGCAGTTACTCGGGAACGCAGTATTTT. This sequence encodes CASSYSGTQYF.

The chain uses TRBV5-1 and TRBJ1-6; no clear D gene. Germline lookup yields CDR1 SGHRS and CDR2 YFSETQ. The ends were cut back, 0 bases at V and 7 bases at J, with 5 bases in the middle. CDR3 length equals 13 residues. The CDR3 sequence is CASSLEQNSPLHF. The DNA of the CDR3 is TGCGCCAGCAGCTTGGAGCAGAATTCACCCCTCCACTTT.

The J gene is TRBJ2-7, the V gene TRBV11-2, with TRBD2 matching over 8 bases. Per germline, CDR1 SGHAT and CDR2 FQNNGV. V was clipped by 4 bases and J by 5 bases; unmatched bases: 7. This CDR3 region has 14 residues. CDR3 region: CASSSTSVTHEQYF. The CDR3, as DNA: TGTGCCAGCAGCTCGACTAGCGTCACCCACGAGCAGTACTTC.

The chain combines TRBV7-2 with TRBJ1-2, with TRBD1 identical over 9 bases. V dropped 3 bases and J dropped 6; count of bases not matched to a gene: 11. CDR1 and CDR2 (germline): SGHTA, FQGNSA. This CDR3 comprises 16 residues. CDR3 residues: CASSLAPGQGGHGYTF. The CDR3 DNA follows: TGTGCCAGCAGCTTGGCACCGGGACAGGGAGGGCATGGCTACACCTTC.

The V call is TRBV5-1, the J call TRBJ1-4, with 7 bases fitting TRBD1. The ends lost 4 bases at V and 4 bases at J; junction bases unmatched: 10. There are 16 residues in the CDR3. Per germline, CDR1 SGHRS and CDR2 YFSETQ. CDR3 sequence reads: CASSLLPGQINEKLFF. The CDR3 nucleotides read TGCGCCAGCAGCCTCCTTCCGGGACAGATTAATGAAAAACTGTTTTTT.

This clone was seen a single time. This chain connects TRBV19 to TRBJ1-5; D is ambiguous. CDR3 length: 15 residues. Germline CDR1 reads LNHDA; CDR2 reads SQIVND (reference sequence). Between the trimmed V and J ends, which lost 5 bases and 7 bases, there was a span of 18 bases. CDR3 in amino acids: CASSPMSQSGQPQHF. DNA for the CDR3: TGTGCCAGTAGTCCAATGTCCCAGTCCGGCCAGCCCCAGCATTTT. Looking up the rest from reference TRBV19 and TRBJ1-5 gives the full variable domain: DGGITQSPKYLFRKEGQNVTLSCEQNLNHDAMYWYRQDPGQGLRLIYYSQIVNDFQKGDIAEGYSVSREKKESFPLTVTSAQKNPTAFYLCASSPMSQSGQPQHFGDGTRLSIL.

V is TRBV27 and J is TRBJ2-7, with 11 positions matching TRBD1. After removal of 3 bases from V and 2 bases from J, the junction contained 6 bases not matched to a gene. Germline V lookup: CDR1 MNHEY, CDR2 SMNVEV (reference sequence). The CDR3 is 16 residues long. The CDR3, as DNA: TGTGCCAGCAGTTTGGGGACAGGGGGTATAACCTACGAGCAGTACTTC. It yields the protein CASSLGTGGITYEQYF.

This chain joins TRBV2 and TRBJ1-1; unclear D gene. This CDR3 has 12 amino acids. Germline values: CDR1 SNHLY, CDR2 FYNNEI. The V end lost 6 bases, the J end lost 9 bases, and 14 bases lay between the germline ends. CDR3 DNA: TGTGCCAGCAGGATCCCCAACGAGAAAGCTTTCTTT. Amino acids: CASRIPNEKAFF.

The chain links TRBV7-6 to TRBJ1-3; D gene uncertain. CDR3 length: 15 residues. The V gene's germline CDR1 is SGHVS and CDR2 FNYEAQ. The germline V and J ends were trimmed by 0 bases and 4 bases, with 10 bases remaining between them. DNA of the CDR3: TGTGCCAGCAGCTTAGCGTGGGCCTCAGGAAACACCATATATTTT. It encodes CASSLAWASGNTIYF.

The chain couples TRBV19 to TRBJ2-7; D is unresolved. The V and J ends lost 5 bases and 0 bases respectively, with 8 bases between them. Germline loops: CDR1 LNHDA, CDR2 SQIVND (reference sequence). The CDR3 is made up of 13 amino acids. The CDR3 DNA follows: TGTGCCAGTAGTGAGGAAAGCTCCTACGAGCAGTACTTC. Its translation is CASSEESSYEQYF. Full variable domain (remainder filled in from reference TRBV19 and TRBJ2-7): DGGITQSPKYLFRKEGQNVTLSCEQNLNHDAMYWYRQDPGQGLRLIYYSQIVNDFQKGDIAEGYSVSREKKESFPLTVTSAQKNPTAFYLCASSEESSYEQYFGPGTRLTVT.

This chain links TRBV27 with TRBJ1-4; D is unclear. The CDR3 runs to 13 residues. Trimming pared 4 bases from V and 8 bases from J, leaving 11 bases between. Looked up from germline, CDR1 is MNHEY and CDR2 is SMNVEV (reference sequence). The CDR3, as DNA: TGTGCCAGCAGTTCCAGAGGTCGGGAAAAACTGTTTTTT. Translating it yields CASSSRGREKLFF.

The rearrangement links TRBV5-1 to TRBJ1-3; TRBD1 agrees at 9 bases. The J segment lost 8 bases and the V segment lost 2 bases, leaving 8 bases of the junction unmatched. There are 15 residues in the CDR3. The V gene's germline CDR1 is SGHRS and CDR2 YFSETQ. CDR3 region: CASSLGTGKWDTIYF. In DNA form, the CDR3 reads TGCGCCAGCAGCTTAGGGACAGGGAAGTGGGACACCATATATTTT.

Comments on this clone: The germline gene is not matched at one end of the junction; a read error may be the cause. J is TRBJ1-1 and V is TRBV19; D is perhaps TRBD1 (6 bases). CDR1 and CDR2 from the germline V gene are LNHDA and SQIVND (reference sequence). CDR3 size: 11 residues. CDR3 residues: CASGIQGEAFF. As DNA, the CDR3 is TGTGCCAGTGGTATACAGGGTGAAGCTTTCTTT.

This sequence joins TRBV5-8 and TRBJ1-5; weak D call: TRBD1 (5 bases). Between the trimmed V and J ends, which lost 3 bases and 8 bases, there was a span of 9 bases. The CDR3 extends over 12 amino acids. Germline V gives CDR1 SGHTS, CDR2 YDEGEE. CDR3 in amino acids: CASSSGREPQHF. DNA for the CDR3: TGTGCCAGCAGCTCGGGGCGGGAGCCCCAGCATTTT.

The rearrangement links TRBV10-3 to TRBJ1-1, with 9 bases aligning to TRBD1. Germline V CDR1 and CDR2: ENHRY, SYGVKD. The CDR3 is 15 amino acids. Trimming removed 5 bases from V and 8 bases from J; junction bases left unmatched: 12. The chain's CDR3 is CAISPSGTGTGEAFF. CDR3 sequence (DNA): TGTGCCATCAGTCCTTCTGGGACAGGGACGGGGGAAGCTTTCTTT.

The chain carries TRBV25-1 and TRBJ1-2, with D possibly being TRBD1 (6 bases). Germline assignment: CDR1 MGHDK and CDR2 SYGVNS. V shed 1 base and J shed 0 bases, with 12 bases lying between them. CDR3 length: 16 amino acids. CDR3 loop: CASSESYRDTNYGYTF. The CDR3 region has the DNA TGTGCCAGCAGTGAATCCTACAGGGACACTAACTATGGCTACACCTTC.